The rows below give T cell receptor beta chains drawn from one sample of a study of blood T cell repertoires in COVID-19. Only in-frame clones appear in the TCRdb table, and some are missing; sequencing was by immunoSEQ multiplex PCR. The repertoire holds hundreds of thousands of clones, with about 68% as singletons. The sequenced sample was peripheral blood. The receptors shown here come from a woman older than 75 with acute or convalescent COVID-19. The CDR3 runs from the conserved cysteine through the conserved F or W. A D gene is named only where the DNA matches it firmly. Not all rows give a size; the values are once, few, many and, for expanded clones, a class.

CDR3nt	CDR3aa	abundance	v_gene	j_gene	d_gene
TGTGCCAGCAGTTACCGGGGAAAGGAAGCTTTCTTT	CASSYRGKEAFF	.	TRBV6-2/TRBV6-3	TRBJ1-1	.
TGTGCCAGCAGCTTGTTGGGACAGTCCACAGATACGCAGTATTTT	CASSLLGQSTDTQYF	.	TRBV5-6	TRBJ2-3	TRBD1
TGTGCCAGCAGCCAAGATTCGGGTATCGAGCAGTACTTC	CASSQDSGIEQYF	once	TRBV3-1/TRBV3-2	TRBJ2-7	.
TGTGCCAGCAAAGTGACACCGCTAAATGAAAAACTGTTTTTT	CASKVTPLNEKLFF	.	TRBV6-5	TRBJ1-4	.
TGCGCCAGCAGCGCCCAGGGCGGGACTGGAAACACCATATATTTT	CASSAQGGTGNTIYF	.	TRBV5-1	TRBJ1-3	.
TGTGCCAGCAGCTTAGACGGCGGGGGAGCCTACAATGAGCAGTTCTTC	CASSLDGGGAYNEQFF	.	TRBV11-2	TRBJ2-1	TRBD2
TGTGCCAGCAGCCCGGGACTAGCGCCCGGGGAGCTGTTTTTT	CASSPGLAPGELFF	.	TRBV3-1/TRBV3-2	TRBJ2-2	TRBD2
TGTGCCAGCAGCTCGGGGACAGGCATCAAGGATGAAAAACTGTTTTTT	CASSSGTGIKDEKLFF	.	TRBV7-9	TRBJ1-4	TRBD1
TGTGCCAGCAGCTCCTCTGGCGGGGGAAATCAGCCCCAGCATTTT	CASSSSGGGNQPQHF	.	TRBV7-9	TRBJ1-5	.
TGTGCCAGCAGCTTAGGGGCAGGGGGCGTGGAGACCCAGTACTTC	CASSLGAGGVETQYF	.	TRBV7-6	TRBJ2-5	TRBD1
TGTGCCACCAGCAGAGGGGGGCAGGGGGCCGAAGCTTTCTTT	CATSRGGQGAEAFF	.	TRBV15	TRBJ1-1	TRBD1
TGTGCCAGCCGGACAGGGGGCAACACTGAAGCTTTCTTT	CASRTGGNTEAFF	.	TRBV2	TRBJ1-1	TRBD1
TGTGCCAGTAGTATCAGGGACAGGATACCGAGTGGCTACACCTTC	CASSIRDRIPSGYTF	.	TRBV19	TRBJ1-2	TRBD1
TGTGCCAGCAGCACGGTGGTTTCACCCCTCCACTTT	CASSTVVSPLHF	.	TRBV6-6	TRBJ1-6	.
TGCGCCAGCAGCCTATCCGGGACAGATAACACTGAAGCTTTCTTT	CASSLSGTDNTEAFF	.	TRBV5-1	TRBJ1-1	TRBD1
TGTGCCAGCAGCTATAGGACAGACTATGGCTACACCTTC	CASSYRTDYGYTF	.	TRBV9	TRBJ1-2	.
TGTGCCAGCAGGCTCTGGGGGGGAAACGAGCAGTACTTC	CASRLWGGNEQYF	.	TRBV6-5	TRBJ2-7	TRBD2
TGTGCCAGCAGCTTGGCCCTAGGAGGGTCCACTGAAGCTTTCTTT	CASSLALGGSTEAFF	once	TRBV5-6	TRBJ1-1	.
TGTGCCAGCTCACCAGGACAGGACACTGAAGCTTTCTTT	CASSPGQDTEAFF	.	TRBV18	TRBJ1-1	TRBD1
TGCAGCGTTGGAGGACAGGCGCGCTATGGCTACACCTTC	CSVGGQARYGYTF	once	TRBV29-1	TRBJ1-2	TRBD1
TGTGCCAGCACCACACCGGGACAGGCAGCGAACACCGGGGAGCTGTTTTTT	CASTTPGQAANTGELFF	.	TRBV28	TRBJ2-2	TRBD1
TGTGCCAGCAGCCAAATGTCCGGACAGGGGGCCTACTATGGCTACACCTTC	CASSQMSGQGAYYGYTF	.	TRBV3-1/TRBV3-2	TRBJ1-2	TRBD1
TGTGCCAGCACCCCCGAGGGGACAATTGGGAATGAGCAGTTCTTC	CASTPEGTIGNEQFF	few	TRBV6-6	TRBJ2-1	.
TGTGCCAGTACCAGACAGCTAGGGGGGGTGAGGGCTGAAGCTTTCTTT	CASTRQLGGVRAEAFF	.	TRBV19	TRBJ1-1	.
TGTGCCACCTCAAAGCCAGGGGTGGATACGCAGTATTTT	CATSKPGVDTQYF	.	TRBV24-1	TRBJ2-3	.
TGCAGTGCTAGTATGTCGAGCGGACTTACAGATACGCAGTATTTT	CSASMSSGLTDTQYF	once	TRBV20-1	TRBJ2-3	.
TGTGCCACCAGCAGAGAGTTGTCGACAGAGCAGTACTTC	CATSRELSTEQYF	.	TRBV15	TRBJ2-7	.
TGTGCCAGCAGTCCCAACAATCAGCCCCAGCATTTT	CASSPNNQPQHF	.	TRBV6-1	TRBJ1-5	.
TGTGCCAGCAGTGTTCAGGGGGCACCTCAGCCCCAGCATTTT	CASSVQGAPQPQHF	once	TRBV6-6	TRBJ1-5	TRBD1
TGCGCCAGCAGCCAAGAGTTTGGAGGGCGCCTCGGTGGCTACACCTTC	CASSQEFGGRLGGYTF	.	TRBV4-1	TRBJ1-2	.
TGCGCCAGCAGCCGGACTAGCGGTCCCGGGGAGCTGTTTTTT	CASSRTSGPGELFF	.	TRBV4-1	TRBJ2-2	TRBD2
TGCGCCAGCAGCCAAGTTAACAGGGCAATGGATGGCTACACCTTC	CASSQVNRAMDGYTF	.	TRBV4-1	TRBJ1-2	.
TGTGCCAGCAGCCAGGCTGGGGCCACTGAAGCTTTCTTT	CASSQAGATEAFF	.	TRBV3-1/TRBV3-2	TRBJ1-1	.
TGCGCCAGCAGCTTGGCTGCGCAGGGATTCACAGATACGCAGTATTTT	CASSLAAQGFTDTQYF	.	TRBV5-1	TRBJ2-3	.
TGTGCCAGCAGTCCCCCGCCGGGAGCCGGGGAGCTGTTTTTT	CASSPPPGAGELFF	.	TRBV27	TRBJ2-2	.
TGCGCCAGCAGCGGGGGGACGGGTAGGGGTGAGACCCAGTACTTC	CASSGGTGRGETQYF	.	TRBV5-1	TRBJ2-5	.
TGTGCCAGCAGTGCCCAGGCCGGCACTGAAGCTTTCTTT	CASSAQAGTEAFF	.	TRBV6-4	TRBJ1-1	.
TGTGCCAGCAGCTTCCGTCGGGGGGGCAGTGAGACCCAGTACTTC	CASSFRRGGSETQYF	.	TRBV11-2	TRBJ2-5	TRBD2
TGTGCCAGCAGCCTGCGGCCGGGACAGATCTTTACGGAGCAGTACTTC	CASSLRPGQIFTEQYF	few	TRBV14	TRBJ2-7	TRBD1
TGCGCCAGCAGCCCCCAGGGGGCCGGTCAGCCCCAGCATTTT	CASSPQGAGQPQHF	.	TRBV5-1	TRBJ1-5	TRBD1
TGTGCCAGCAGCTCGGGACTCCTTCAAGAGACCCAGTACTTC	CASSSGLLQETQYF	few	TRBV3-1/TRBV3-2	TRBJ2-5	.
TGTGCCAGCTCACCAGGTTGGGGGGACCAGCCCCAGCATTTT	CASSPGWGDQPQHF	few	TRBV18	TRBJ1-5	.
TGTGCCAGCAGCCCGCGGGGGGGGACCGACGAGCAGTACTTC	CASSPRGGTDEQYF	.	TRBV3-1/TRBV3-2	TRBJ2-7	TRBD2
TGTGCCAGCAGCAGGACTAGCGGGAGCTCCTACAATGAGCAGTTCTTC	CASSRTSGSSYNEQFF	.	TRBV11-2	TRBJ2-1	TRBD2
TGTGCCACCAGCAGAGGCGGGGGGATTTCCTACGAGCAGTACTTC	CATSRGGGISYEQYF	.	TRBV15	TRBJ2-7	TRBD2
TGTGCCAGCAGCCGCCGGGAGATCACCGGGGAGCTGTTTTTT	CASSRREITGELFF	few	TRBV11-2	TRBJ2-2	.
TGTGCCAGCAGCGTAGAAGGTAGCGGGGGCACGCAGACCCAGTACTTC	CASSVEGSGGTQTQYF	.	TRBV9	TRBJ2-5	TRBD2
TGTGCCAGCAGCCCGACAGGGACCGAGCAGTACTTC	CASSPTGTEQYF	.	TRBV6-5	TRBJ2-7	TRBD1
TGCGCCAGCAGCTCGTACGGGACATTTGAAGCTTTCTTT	CASSSYGTFEAFF	.	TRBV5-1	TRBJ1-1	.